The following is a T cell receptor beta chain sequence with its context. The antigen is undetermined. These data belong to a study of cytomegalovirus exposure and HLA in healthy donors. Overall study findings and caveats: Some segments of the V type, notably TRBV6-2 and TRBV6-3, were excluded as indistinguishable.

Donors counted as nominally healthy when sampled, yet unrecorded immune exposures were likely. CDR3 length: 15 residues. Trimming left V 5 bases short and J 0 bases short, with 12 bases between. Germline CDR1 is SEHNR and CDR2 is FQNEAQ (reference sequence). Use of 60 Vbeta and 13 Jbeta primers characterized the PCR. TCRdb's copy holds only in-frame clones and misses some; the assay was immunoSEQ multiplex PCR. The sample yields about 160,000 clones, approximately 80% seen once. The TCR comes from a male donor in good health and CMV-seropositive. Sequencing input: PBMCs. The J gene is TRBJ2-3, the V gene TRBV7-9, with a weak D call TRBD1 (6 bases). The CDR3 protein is CASSIRGSSTDTQYF. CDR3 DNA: TGTGCCAGCAGCATCAGGGGATCTAGCACAGATACGCAGTATTTT.